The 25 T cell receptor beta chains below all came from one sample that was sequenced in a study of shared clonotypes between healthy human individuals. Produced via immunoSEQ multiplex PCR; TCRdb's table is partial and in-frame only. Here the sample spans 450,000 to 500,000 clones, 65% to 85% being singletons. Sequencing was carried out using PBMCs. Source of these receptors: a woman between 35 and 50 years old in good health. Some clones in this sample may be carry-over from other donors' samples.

The CDR3 protein is CASSWNPDYGYTF. CDR3 bases: TGTGCCAGCAGTTGGAATCCAGACTATGGCTACACCTTC. The chain recombines TRBV28 with TRBJ1-2, with D hard to call. Germline CDR1 is MDHEN and CDR2 is SYDVKM. CDR3 size: 13 residues. The V and J ends lost 4 bases and 3 bases respectively, with 9 bases between them.

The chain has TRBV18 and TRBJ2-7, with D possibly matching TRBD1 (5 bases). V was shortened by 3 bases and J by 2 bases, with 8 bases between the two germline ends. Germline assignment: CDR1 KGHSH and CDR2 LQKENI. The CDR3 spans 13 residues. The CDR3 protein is CASSPSRAYEQYF. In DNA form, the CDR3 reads TGTGCCAGCTCACCCAGCAGGGCCTACGAGCAGTACTTC.

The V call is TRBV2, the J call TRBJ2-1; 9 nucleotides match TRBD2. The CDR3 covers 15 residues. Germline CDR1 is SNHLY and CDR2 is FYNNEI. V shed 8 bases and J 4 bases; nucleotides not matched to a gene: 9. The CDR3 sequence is CASCSGRALYNEQFF. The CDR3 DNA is TGTGCCAGCTGTAGCGGGAGAGCATTATACAATGAGCAGTTCTTC.

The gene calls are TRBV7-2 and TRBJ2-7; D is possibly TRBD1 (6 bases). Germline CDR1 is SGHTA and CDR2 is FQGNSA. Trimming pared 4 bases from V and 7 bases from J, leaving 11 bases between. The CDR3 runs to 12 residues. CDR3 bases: TGTGCCAGCAGCTCCTCAACAGGGGAGCAGTACTTC. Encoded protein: CASSSSTGEQYF.

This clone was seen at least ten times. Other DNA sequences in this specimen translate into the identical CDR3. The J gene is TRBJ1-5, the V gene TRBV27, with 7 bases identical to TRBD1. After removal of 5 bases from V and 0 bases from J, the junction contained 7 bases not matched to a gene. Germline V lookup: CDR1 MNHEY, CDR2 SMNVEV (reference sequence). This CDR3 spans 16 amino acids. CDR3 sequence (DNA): TGTGCCAGCAGTCCATGGACAGGTTATAGCAATCAGCCCCAGCATTTT. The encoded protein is CASSPWTGYSNQPQHF.

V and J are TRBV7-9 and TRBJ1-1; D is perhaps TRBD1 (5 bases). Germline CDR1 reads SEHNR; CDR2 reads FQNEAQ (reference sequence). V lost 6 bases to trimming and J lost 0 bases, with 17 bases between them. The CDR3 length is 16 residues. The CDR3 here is CASSPTPGQMNTEAFF. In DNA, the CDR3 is TGTGCCAGCAGTCCCACACCGGGGCAGATGAACACTGAAGCTTTCTTT. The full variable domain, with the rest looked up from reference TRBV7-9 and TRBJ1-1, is DTGVSQNPRHKITKRGQNVTFRCDPISEHNRLYWYRQTLGQGPEFLTYFQNEAQLEKSRLLSDRFSAERPKGSFSTLEIQRTEQGDSAMYLCASSPTPGQMNTEAFFGQGTRLTVV.

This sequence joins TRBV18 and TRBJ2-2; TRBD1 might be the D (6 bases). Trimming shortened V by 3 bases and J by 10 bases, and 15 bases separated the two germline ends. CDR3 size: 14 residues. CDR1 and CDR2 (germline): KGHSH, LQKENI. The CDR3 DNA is TGTGCCAGCTCACCGGACAGTATCTCGAAGGAGCTGTTTTTT. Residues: CASSPDSISKELFF.

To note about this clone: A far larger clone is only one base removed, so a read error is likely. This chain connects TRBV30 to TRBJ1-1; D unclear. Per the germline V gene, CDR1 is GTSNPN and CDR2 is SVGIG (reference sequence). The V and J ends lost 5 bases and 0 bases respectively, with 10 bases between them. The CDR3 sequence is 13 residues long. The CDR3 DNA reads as TGTGCCTGGGACCGGAACATGAACACTGAAGCTTTCTTT. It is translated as CAWDRNMNTEAFF.

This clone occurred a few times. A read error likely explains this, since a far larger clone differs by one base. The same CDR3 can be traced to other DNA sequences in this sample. Here the CDR3 DNA reads TGCGCCAGCAGCCAAGACAGCTTTAACTATGGCTACACCTTT. Its translation is CASSQDSFNYGYTF. The chain couples TRBV4-1 to TRBJ1-2; D is unclear. The CDR3 is 14 amino acids. Per germline, CDR1 MGHRA and CDR2 YSYEKL.

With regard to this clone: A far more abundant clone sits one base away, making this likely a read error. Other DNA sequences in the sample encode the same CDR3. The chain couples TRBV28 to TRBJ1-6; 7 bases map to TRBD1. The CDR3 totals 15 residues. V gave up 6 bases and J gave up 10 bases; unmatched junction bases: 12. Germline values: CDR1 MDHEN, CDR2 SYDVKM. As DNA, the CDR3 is TGTGCCAGCAGCCCGCCGGGACAGCGTATCTCACCCCTCCACTTT. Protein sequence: CASSPPGQRISPLHF.

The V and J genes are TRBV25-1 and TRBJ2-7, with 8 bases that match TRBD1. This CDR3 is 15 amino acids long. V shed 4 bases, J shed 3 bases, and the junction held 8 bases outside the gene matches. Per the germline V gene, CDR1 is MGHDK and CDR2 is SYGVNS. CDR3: CASSVGQVGFYEQYF. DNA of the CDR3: TGTGCCAGCAGTGTGGGACAGGTTGGGTTCTACGAGCAGTACTTC.

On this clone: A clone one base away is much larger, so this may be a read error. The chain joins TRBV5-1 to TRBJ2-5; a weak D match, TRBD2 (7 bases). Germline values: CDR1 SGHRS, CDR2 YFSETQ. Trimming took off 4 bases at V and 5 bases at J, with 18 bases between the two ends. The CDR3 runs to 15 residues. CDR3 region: CASSARDGGHETQYF. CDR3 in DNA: TGCGCCAGCAGCGCCCGGGACGGGGGGCACGAGACCCAGTACTTC.

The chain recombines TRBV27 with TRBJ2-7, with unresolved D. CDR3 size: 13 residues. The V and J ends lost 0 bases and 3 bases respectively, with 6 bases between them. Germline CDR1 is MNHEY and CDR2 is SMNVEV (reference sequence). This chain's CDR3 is CASSLSAHYEQYF. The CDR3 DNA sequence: TGTGCCAGCAGTTTATCGGCCCACTACGAGCAGTACTTC.

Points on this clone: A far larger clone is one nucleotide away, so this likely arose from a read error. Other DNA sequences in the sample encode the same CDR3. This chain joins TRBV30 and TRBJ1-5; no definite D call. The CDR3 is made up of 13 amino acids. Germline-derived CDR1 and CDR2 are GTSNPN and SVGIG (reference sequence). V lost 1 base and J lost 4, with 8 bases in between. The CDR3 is CAWSGTGNQPQHF. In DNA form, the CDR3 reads TGTGCCTGGAGTGGAACGGGGAATCAGCCCCAGCATTTT.

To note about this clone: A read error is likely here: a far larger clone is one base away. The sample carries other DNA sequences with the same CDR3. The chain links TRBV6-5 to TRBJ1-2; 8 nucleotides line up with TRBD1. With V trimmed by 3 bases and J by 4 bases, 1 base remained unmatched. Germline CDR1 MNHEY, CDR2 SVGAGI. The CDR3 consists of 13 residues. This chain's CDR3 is CASSYTGGYGYTF. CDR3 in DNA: TGTGCCAGCAGTTATACAGGGGGCTATGGCTACACCTTC.

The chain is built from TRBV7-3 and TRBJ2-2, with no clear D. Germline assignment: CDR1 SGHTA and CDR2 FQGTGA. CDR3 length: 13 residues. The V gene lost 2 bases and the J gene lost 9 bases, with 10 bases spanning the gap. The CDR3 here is CASSLARDRELFF. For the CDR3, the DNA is TGTGCCAGCAGCTTAGCTCGAGACCGGGAGCTGTTTTTT.

The CDR3 DNA follows: TGCAGCGTTGGACAGGGGCTCGGCACAGATACGCAGTATTTT. It is translated as CSVGQGLGTDTQYF. V and J are TRBV29-1 and TRBJ2-3, with 8 positions matching TRBD1. CDR1 is SQVTM, CDR2 ANQGSEA, per germline. The CDR3 is 14 amino acids. After removal of 4 bases from V and 1 base from J, the junction contained 4 bases not matched to a gene.

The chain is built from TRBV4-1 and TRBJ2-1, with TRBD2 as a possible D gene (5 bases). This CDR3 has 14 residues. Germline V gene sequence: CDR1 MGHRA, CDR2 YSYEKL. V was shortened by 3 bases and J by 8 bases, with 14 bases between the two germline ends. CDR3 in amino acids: CASSQGSAADEQFF. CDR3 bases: TGCGCCAGCAGCCAGGGATCAGCGGCTGATGAGCAGTTCTTC.

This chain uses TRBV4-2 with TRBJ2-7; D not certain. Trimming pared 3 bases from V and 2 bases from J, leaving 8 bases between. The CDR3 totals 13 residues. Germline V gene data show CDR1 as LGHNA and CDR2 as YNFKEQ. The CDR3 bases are TGTGCCAGCAGCCAGATCGAGGCCTACGAGCAGTACTTC. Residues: CASSQIEAYEQYF.

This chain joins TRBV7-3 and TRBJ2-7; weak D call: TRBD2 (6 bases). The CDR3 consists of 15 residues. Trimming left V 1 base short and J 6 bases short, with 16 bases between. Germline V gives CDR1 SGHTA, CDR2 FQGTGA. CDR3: CASSLSRTQTSEQYF. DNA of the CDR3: TGTGCCAGCAGCTTAAGTCGGACACAGACTAGCGAGCAGTACTTC.

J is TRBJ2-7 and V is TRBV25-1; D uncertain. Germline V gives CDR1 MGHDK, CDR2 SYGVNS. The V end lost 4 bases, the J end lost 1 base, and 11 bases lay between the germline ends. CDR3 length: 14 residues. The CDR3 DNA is TGTGCCAGCAGTGGCCGGTACAGTTCCTACGAGCAGTACTTC. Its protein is CASSGRYSSYEQYF.

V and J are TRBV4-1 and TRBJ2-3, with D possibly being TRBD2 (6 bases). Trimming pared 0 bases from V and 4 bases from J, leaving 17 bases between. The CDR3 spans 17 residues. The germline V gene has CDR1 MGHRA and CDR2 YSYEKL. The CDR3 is CASSQEFGLARADTQYF. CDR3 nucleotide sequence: TGCGCCAGCAGCCAAGAGTTCGGGCTAGCGCGGGCAGATACGCAGTATTTT.

The CDR3 DNA follows: TGTGCCAGCAGTTTCCCCCGTCCTAGCGGTTACCAAGAGACCCAGTACTTC. This sequence encodes CASSFPRPSGYQETQYF. This chain joins TRBV28 and TRBJ2-5, with 7 bases fitting TRBD2. Germline loops: CDR1 MDHEN, CDR2 SYDVKM. V gave up 3 bases and J gave up 0 bases; unmatched junction bases: 10. The CDR3 length is 17 residues. Together with reference TRBV28 and TRBJ2-5, the CDR3 gives the full variable domain: DVKVTQSSRYLVKRTGEKVFLECVQDMDHENMFWYRQDPGLGLRLIYFSYDVKMKEKGDIPEGYSVSREKKERFSLILESASTNQTSMYLCASSFPRPSGYQETQYFGPGTRLLVL.

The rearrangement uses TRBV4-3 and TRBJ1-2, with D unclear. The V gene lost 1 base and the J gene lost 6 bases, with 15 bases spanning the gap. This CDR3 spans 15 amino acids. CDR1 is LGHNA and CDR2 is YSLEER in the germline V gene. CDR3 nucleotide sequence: TGCGCCAGCAGCCAAGTAAATATCGGAGGCGATGGCTACACCTTC. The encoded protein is CASSQVNIGGDGYTF.

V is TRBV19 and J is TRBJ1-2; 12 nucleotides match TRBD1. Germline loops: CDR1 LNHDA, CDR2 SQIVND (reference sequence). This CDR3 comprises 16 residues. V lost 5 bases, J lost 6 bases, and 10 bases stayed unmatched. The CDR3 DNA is TGTGCCAGTAGTCCCCGGGGGACAGGGGGCGCACATGGCTACACCTTC. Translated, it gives CASSPRGTGGAHGYTF.